This T cell receptor (beta chain) originates from a study of OX40 agonist ivuxolimab in advanced cancers. Whole-study context: Ivuxolimab, an agonist antibody against OX40 (CD134), was given to patients.

The V end was cut by 1 base, the J end by 1 base, with 7 bases between. This CDR3 is 14 amino acids long. Germline V CDR1 and CDR2: LNHDA, SQIVND (reference sequence). Profiling relied on immunoSEQ multiplex PCR, and the TCRdb table lists in-frame clones only, not all of them. The sample shows under 90,000 clones, roughly 91% of them seen only once. The V and J genes are TRBV19 and TRBJ2-5, with D perhaps TRBD1 or TRBD2 (5 bases each). This receptor was obtained from an adult with an advanced solid tumor such as melanoma, head and neck, liver or kidney cancer. Sequenced material: CD4+ or CD8+ T cells sorted from blood, taken in a trial of the OX40 agonist ivuxolimab. The chain's CDR3 is CASSIVGTQETQYF. The CDR3 DNA sequence: TGTGCCAGTAGTATAGTTGGGACCCAAGAGACCCAGTACTTC.